What follows are 6 T cell receptor beta chains derived from one specimen sequenced in a study of neurological immune-mediated disorders. TCRdb re-called the 5' RACE reads with MiXCR, one entry per CDR3 protein. The sample holds tens of thousands of distinct CDR3 sequences, roughly 5% seen once. The sample was PBMCs. These receptors were obtained from a human donor with multiple sclerosis. The donor label of this sample is uncertain.

This clonotype was observed many times. The chain combines TRBV5-5 with TRBJ2-7, with D perhaps assigned TRBD1 or TRBD2 (5 bases each). Germline loops: CDR1 SGHKS, CDR2 YYEKEE (reference sequence). V was clipped by 4 bases and J by 7 bases, with 15 bases between them. There are 13 residues in the CDR3. Here the CDR3 reads CASSGGPEGEQYF. CDR3 nucleotides: TGTGCCAGCAGCGGGGGTCCCGAGGGAGAGCAGTACTTC. Drawing the rest from reference TRBV5-5 and TRBJ2-7, the complete variable domain is DAGVTQSPTHLIKTRGQQVTLRCSPISGHKSVSWYQQVLGQGPQFIFQYYEKEERGRGNFPDRFSARQFPNYSSELNVNALLLGDSALYLCASSGGPEGEQYFGPGTRLTVT.

This clonotype was detected ten times or more. The chain recombines TRBV20-1 with TRBJ2-3; the match to TRBD2 covers 7 bases. The CDR3 extends over 15 amino acids. Unmatched junction bases numbered 9, after V lost 3 bases and J lost 3 bases. Germline V gives CDR1 DFQATT, CDR2 SNEGSKA (reference sequence). CDR3 amino acids: CSAREGSGHTDTQYF. DNA for the CDR3: TGCAGTGCTAGGGAGGGTAGCGGGCATACAGATACGCAGTATTTT.

This clonotype occurred many times. V is TRBV20-1 and J is TRBJ2-3; the D gene could be TRBD1 or TRBD2 (5 bases each). The CDR3 totals 13 residues. With 6 bases removed from V and 2 bases from J, the gap between germline ends came to 12 bases. Germline values: CDR1 DFQATT, CDR2 SNEGSKA (reference sequence). The CDR3 spells CSALGPSTDTQYF. The CDR3, as DNA: TGCAGTGCCCTGGGACCCTCCACAGATACGCAGTATTTT.

This clonotype was seen at least ten times. The J gene is TRBJ2-1, the V gene TRBV24-1; D is perhaps TRBD1 (6 bases). This CDR3 has 18 amino acids. V lost 2 bases to trimming and J lost 7 bases, with 23 bases between them. Per germline, CDR1 KGHDR and CDR2 SFDVKD. The CDR3 nucleotides are TGTGCCACCAGTGATTCCTACACCAGGGGATCGGCGAAGAATGAGCAGTTCTTC. Amino acid sequence: CATSDSYTRGSAKNEQFF.

This clonotype was seen at least ten times. This chain uses TRBV7-6 with TRBJ2-1; possibly TRBD2 for D (5 bases). The ends were cut back, 5 bases at V and 8 bases at J, with 22 bases in the middle. CDR1 and CDR2 from the germline V gene are SGHVS and FNYEAQ. The CDR3 is 16 residues long. The CDR3 is CASSPWAGPSFYEQFF. The CDR3 coding sequence is TGTGCCAGCAGCCCCTGGGCGGGCCCGTCTTTTTATGAGCAGTTCTTC.

This clonotype was found many times. The V call is TRBV5-1, the J call TRBJ2-1; D gene uncertain. The germline V and J ends were trimmed by 4 bases and 0 bases, with 14 bases remaining between them. CDR1 SGHRS and CDR2 YFSETQ come from the germline V gene. This CDR3 has 16 residues. Here the CDR3 DNA reads TGCGCCAGCAGCCCCTTGCCGGGTAGCTCCTACAATGAGCAGTTCTTC. This codes for CASSPLPGSSYNEQFF.